This T cell receptor (beta chain) comes out of a study of T cell responses to AZD1222 COVID-19 vaccine. This clone has only a few counts. Per the germline V gene, CDR1 is MNHEY and CDR2 is SMNVEV (reference sequence). The ends lost 6 bases at V and 0 bases at J; junction bases unmatched: 8. This CDR3 is 16 amino acids long. Clones were read by immunoSEQ multiplex PCR, and TCRdb kept only the in-frame ones, dropping some. The sample yields some 25,000 clones, about nine tenths seen once. V and J are TRBV27 and TRBJ1-5; TRBD1 agrees at 7 bases. The receptor comes from an adult who received the AZD1222 COVID-19 vaccine. The sample was peripheral blood, taken 28 days after the second AZD1222 dose. CDR3 nucleotides: TGTGCCAGCAGAGAAACAGGGGTTTATAGCAATCAGCCCCAGCATTTT. It encodes CASRETGVYSNQPQHF.